Below, one TCR beta chain is given with its context. The data derive from a study of regulatory T cells in long-lasting Graves disease. The time point: persistent/refractory GD, antithyroid drugs over 5 years with positive TRAb. From PBMCs, RNA was extracted and then used to make the TCR library. The TCR beta library used iRepertoire HTBI primers with Arm-PCR amplification of CDR3. TCRdb called the multiplex PCR reads again in MiXCR, with one record for every CDR3 protein. The table shows 300,000 to 350,000 distinct CDR3 sequences, with around 20% occurring only once. Trimming took off 7 bases at V and 6 bases at J, with 19 bases between the two ends. CDR1 and CDR2 (germline): SEHNR, FQNEAQ (reference sequence). The CDR3 runs to 14 residues.

The chain recombines TRBV7-9 with TRBJ2-7; a weak D match, TRBD2 (7 bases). The source was peripheral blood mononuclear cells (PBMCs), collected when the disease was refractory, from a patient treated with antithyroid drugs. The sequence derives from a female donor with Graves disease. The CDR3 sequence is CASNWAGATAEQYF. The DNA for the CDR3 is TGTGCCAGCAACTGGGCGGGGGCGACAGCCGAGCAGTACTTC. Based on the CDR3 plus reference TRBV7-9 and TRBJ2-7, the full variable domain is DTGVSQNPRHKITKRGQNVTFRCDPISEHNRLYWYRQTLGQGPEFLTYFQNEAQLEKSRLLSDRFSAERPKGSFSTLEIQRTEQGDSAMYLCASNWAGATAEQYFGPGTRLTVT.